This T cell receptor (beta chain) was captured in a study of cytomegalovirus exposure and HLA in healthy donors. Findings of the study overall: One later analysis reportedly identified an Asian-associated ancestry cluster that showed fewer N-insertions than the roughly 640-donor mean. In a later analysis, TCR beta V- and J-gene trimming was associated with a missense DCLRE1C variant.

Germline CDR1 is SGHRS and CDR2 is YFSETQ. V dropped 0 bases and J dropped 9; count of bases not matched to a gene: 10. The CDR3 consists of 15 residues. Concerning this clone itself: Its antigen remains unidentified.

The PCR was carried out with 60 Vbeta primers and 13 Jbeta primers. The repertoire was sequenced with immunoSEQ multiplex PCR; TCRdb's copy has only in-frame clones and lacks some. This sample has tens of thousands of clones; approximately 71% occur once, and the top ten carry roughly 5.3%. The V gene is TRBV5-1, the J gene TRBJ1-2, with 8 nucleotides matching TRBD1. This TCR came from a man aged 45-65 years in good health and CMV-seronegative. The source material was PBMCs. The CDR3 is CASSLDGQGAGSYTF. The DNA for the CDR3 is TGCGCCAGCAGCTTGGATGGACAGGGAGCTGGTAGCTACACCTTC.